This T cell receptor (beta chain) was obtained from a study of blood T cell repertoires in COVID-19. Study background: Italy, Spain and the United States were the sources of the convalescent and acute COVID-19 samples. T cells, B-cell-depleted T cells, or PBMCs provided the cDNA or gDNA that served as material.

The length of the CDR3 is 17 residues. Germline V CDR1 and CDR2: ENHRY, SYGVKD. The junction had 7 bases not matched to a gene; V was cut back by 4 bases and J by 0 bases. Methods used by the authors: Scientists estimated how many nucleated cells there were by amplifying reference gene primers. The method was immunoSEQ multiplex PCR; TCRdb's version includes in-frame clones alone and lacks a portion of them. V, J and clone size were drawn from that table, and D and trimming were deduced from the DNA. The sample has about 92,000 clones, roughly 80% seen once. This receptor was taken from a man in his forties or fifties who had recovered from COVID-19. The V gene is TRBV10-3, the J gene TRBJ2-1; 9 bases match TRBD2. Sequenced: peripheral blood. In nucleotides, the CDR3 is TGTGCCATCAGTGGGGGTGCGGGAGGGATCTCCTACAATGAGCAGTTCTTC. Amino acid sequence: CAISGGAGGISYNEQFF.